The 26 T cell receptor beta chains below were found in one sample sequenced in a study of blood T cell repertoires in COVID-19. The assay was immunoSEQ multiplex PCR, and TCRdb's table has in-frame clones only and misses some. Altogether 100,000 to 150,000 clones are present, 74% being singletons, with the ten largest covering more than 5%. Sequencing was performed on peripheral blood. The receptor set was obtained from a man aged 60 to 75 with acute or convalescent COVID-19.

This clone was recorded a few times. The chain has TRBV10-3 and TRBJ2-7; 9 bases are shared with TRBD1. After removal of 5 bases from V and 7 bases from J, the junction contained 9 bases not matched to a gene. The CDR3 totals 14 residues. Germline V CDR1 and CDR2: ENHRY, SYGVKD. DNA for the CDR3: TGTGCCATCAGTCGGGGACAGGGAGGGGGAGAGCAGTACTTC. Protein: CAISRGQGGGEQYF.

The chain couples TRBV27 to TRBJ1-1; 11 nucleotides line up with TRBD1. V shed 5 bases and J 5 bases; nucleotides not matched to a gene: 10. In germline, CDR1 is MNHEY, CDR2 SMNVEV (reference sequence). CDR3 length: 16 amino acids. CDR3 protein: CASSPWTGGRGTEAFF. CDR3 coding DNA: TGTGCCAGCAGTCCCTGGACAGGGGGCCGCGGAACTGAAGCTTTCTTT.

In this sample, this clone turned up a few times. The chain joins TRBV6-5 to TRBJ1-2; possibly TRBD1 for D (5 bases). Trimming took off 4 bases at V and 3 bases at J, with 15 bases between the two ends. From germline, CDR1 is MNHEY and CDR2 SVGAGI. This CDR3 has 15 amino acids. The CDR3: CASSSPKGRDYGYTF. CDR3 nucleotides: TGTGCCAGCAGTTCCCCAAAGGGCAGGGACTATGGCTACACCTTC.

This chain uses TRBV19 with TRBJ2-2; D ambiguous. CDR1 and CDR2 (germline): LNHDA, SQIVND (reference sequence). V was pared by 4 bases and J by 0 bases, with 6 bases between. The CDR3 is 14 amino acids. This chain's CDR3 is CASSKLANTGELFF. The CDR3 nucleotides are TGTGCCAGTAGTAAATTAGCGAACACCGGGGAGCTGTTTTTT.

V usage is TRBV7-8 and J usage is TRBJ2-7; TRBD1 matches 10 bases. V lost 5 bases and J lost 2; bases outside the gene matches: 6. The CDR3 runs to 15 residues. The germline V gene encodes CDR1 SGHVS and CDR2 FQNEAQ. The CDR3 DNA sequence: TGTGCCAGCAGCGGAGGACAGGGGGGACCCTACGAGCAGTACTTC. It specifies CASSGGQGGPYEQYF.

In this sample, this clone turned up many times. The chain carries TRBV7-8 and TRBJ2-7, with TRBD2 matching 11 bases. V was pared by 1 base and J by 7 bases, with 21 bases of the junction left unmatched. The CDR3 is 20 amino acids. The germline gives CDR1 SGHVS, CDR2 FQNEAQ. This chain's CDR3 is CASSLELAGETFYEGREQYF. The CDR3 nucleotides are TGTGCCAGCAGCTTAGAACTAGCGGGGGAAACTTTCTACGAGGGGCGGGAGCAGTACTTC.

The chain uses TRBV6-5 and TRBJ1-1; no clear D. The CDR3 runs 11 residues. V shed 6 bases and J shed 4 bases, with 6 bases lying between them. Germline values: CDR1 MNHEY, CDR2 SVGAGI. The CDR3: CASRSRTEAFF. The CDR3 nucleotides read TGTGCCAGCAGATCTCGCACTGAAGCTTTCTTT.

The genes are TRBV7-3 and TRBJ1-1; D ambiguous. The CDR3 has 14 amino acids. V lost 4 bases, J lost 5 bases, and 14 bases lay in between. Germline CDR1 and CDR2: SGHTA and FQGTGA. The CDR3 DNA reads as TGTGCCAGCAGCTATGGCGGGGAAGGAACTGAAGCTTTCTTT. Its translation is CASSYGGEGTEAFF.

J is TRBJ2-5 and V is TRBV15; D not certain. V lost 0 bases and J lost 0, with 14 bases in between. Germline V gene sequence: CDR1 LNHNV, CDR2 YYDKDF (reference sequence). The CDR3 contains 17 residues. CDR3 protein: CATSRDRLQAYQETQYF. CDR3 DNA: TGTGCCACCAGCAGAGATCGCCTTCAGGCTTACCAAGAGACCCAGTACTTC.

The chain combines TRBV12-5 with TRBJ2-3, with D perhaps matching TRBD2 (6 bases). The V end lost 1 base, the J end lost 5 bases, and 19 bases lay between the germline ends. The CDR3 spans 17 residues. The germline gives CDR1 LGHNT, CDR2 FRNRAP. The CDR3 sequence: CASGLAPLAPEVDTQYF. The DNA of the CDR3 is TGTGCTAGTGGTTTGGCCCCACTAGCTCCCGAGGTAGATACGCAGTATTTT.

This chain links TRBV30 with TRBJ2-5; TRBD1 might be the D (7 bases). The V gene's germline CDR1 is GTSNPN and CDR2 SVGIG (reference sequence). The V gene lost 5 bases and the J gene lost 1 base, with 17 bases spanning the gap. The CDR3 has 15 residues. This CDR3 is CAWAVGQGGQETQYF. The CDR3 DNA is TGTGCCTGGGCAGTGGGTCAGGGGGGCCAAGAGACCCAGTACTTC.

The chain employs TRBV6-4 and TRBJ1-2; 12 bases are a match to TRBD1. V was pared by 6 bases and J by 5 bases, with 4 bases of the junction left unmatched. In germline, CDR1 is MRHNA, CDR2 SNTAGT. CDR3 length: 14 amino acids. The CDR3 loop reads CASRPGQGAYGYTF. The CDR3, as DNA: TGTGCCAGCAGACCGGGACAGGGGGCATATGGCTACACCTTC.

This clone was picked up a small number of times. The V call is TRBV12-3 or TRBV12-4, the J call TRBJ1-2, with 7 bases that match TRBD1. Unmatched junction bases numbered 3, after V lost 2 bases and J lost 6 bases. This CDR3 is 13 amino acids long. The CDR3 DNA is TGTGCCAGCAGTTTAAAAGGGGGCGATGGCTACACCTTC. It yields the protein CASSLKGGDGYTF.

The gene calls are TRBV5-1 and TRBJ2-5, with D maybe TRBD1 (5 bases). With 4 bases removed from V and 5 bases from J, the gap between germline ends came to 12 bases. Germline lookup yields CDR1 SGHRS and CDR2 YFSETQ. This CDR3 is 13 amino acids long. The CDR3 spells CASSTGQVETQYF. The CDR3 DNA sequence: TGCGCCAGCAGCACAGGACAAGTGGAGACCCAGTACTTC.

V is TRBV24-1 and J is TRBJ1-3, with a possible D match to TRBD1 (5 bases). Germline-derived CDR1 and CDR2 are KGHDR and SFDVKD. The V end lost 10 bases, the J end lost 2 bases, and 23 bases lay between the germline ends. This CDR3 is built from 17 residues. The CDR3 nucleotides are TGTGCCACGATATTAGTGGTCGACAGTGACCCTGGAAACACCATATATTTT. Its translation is CATILVVDSDPGNTIYF.

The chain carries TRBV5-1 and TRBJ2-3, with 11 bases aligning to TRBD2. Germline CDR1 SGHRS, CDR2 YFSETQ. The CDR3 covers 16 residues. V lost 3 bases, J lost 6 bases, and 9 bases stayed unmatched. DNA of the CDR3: TGCGCCAGCAGCTCCGCATCAACTAGCGGGAGTGATACGCAGTATTTT. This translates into CASSSASTSGSDTQYF.

The CDR3 region is CAWRTTTLSGYTF. The CDR3 bases are TGTGCCTGGCGGACTACAACTCTCTCTGGCTACACCTTC. The chain is built from TRBV30 and TRBJ1-2; D is unresolved. Trimming cost V 5 bases and J 7 bases, with 17 bases left between them. Per germline, CDR1 GTSNPN and CDR2 SVGIG (reference sequence). This CDR3 region has 13 residues.

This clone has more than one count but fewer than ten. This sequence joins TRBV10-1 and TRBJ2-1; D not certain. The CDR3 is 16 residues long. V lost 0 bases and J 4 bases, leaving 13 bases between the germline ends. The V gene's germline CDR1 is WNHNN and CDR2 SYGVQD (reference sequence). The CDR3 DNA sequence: TGCGCCAGCAGTGAGTCCCTCGGGTTAGCTTACAATGAGCAGTTCTTC. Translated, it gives CASSESLGLAYNEQFF.

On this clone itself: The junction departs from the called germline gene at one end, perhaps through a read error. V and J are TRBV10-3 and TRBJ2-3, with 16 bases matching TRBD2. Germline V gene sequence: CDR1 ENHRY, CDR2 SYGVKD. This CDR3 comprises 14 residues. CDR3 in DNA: TGTGCCATCAGTGAGTCGATGGGACTAGCGGGGGGGAAATTT. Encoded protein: CAISESMGLAGGKF.

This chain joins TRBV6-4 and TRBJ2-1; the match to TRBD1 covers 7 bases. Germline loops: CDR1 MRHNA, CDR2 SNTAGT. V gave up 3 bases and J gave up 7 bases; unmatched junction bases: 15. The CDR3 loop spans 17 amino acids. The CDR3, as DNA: TGTGCCAGCAGTGAAAGAGCCGGAGCAGGGGGTTATAATGAGCAGTTCTTC. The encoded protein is CASSERAGAGGYNEQFF.

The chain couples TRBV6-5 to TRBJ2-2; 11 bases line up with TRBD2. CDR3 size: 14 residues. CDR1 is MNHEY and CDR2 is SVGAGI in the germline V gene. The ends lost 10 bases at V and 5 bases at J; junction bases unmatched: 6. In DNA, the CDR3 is TGTGCCATGCAGACTAGCGGGGAAACCGGGGAGCTGTTTTTT. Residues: CAMQTSGETGELFF.

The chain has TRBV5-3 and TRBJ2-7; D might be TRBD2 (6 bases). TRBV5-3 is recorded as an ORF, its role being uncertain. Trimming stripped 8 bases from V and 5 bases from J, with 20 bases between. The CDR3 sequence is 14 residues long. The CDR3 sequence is CASGGMEGIDEQYF. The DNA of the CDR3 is TGTGCCAGTGGGGGGATGGAGGGAATCGACGAGCAGTACTTC.

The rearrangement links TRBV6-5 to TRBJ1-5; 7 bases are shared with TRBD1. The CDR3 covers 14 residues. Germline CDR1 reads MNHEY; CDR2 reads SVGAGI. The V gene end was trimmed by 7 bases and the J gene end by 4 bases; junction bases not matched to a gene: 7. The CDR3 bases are TGTGCCAGCAACGATGGGACAGCTAATCAGCCCCAGCATTTT. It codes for CASNDGTANQPQHF.

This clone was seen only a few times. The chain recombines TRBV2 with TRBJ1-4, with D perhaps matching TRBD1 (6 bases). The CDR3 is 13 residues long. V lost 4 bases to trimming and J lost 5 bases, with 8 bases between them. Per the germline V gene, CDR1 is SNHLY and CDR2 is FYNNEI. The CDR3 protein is CASSVDRNEKLFF. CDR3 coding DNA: TGTGCCAGCAGTGTAGACAGGAATGAAAAACTGTTTTTT.

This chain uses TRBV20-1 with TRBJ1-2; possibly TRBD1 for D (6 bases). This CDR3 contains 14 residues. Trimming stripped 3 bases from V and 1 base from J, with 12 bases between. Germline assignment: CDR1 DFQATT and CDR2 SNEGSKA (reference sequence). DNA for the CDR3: TGCAGTGCTAGTCTGGCAGGGGATAACTATGGCTACACCTTC. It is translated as CSASLAGDNYGYTF.

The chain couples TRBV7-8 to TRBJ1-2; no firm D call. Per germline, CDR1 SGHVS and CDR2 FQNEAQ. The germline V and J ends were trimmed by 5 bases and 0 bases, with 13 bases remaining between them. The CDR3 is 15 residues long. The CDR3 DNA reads TGTGCCAGCAGCAAGGAGACGGGAGCTAACTATGGCTACACCTTC. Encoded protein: CASSKETGANYGYTF.